This T cell receptor (beta chain) was sequenced in a study of T cells after yellow fever vaccination. Study summary: Fractions with few cells were prepared using SMART-Seq v4 Ultra Low Input.

Between the trimmed V and J ends, which lost 0 bases and 6 bases, there was a span of 9 bases. The CDR3 is 14 residues long. Germline assignment: CDR1 ENHRY and CDR2 SYGVKD. Study-wide results and caveats: Most primary-vaccination clones recurred post-booster (roughly 96% CD4, around 88% CD8).

This clonotype has more than one count but fewer than ten. What it recognizes is unknown. TCRdb re-called the 5' RACE reads through MiXCR, storing one row per CDR3 protein. Here the sample spans approximately 300,000 distinct CDR3 sequences, roughly 7% being singletons. This chain uses TRBV10-3 with TRBJ2-1, with D unresolved. The specimen was PBMCs, collected around 45 days after the first yellow fever vaccination. The TCR comes from a man between 18 and 29 years old who received the YFV17D yellow fever vaccine. CDR3 sequence (DNA): TGTGCCATCAGTGAGTCGAGGTACGGCAATGAGCAGTTCTTC. Translating gives CAISESRYGNEQFF.